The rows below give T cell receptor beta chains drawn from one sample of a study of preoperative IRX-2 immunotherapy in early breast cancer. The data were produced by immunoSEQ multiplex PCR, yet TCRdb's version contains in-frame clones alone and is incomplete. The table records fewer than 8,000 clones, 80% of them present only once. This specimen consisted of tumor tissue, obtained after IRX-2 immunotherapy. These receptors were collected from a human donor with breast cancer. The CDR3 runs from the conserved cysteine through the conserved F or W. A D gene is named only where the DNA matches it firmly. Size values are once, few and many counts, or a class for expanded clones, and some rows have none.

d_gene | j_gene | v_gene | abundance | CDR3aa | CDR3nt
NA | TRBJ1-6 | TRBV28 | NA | CASKPGGSYNSPLHF | TGTGCCAGCAAACCGGGGGGCTCCTATAATTCACCCCTCCACTTT
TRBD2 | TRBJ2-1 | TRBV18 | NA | CASSRTSGPSSYNEQFF | TGTGCCAGCTCACGGACTAGCGGCCCTAGCTCCTACAATGAGCAGTTCTTC
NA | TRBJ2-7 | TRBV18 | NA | CASSQSVHAYEQYF | TGTGCCAGCTCCCAGTCTGTGCATGCCTACGAGCAGTACTTC
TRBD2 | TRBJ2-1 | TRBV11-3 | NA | CASSLDSSGDVTTYNEQFF | TGTGCCAGCAGCTTAGACTCTAGCGGGGACGTTACCACGTACAATGAGCAGTTCTTC
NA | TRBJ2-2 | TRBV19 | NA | CASSPTVNTGELFF | TGTGCCAGTAGTCCTACAGTGAACACCGGGGAGCTGTTTTTT
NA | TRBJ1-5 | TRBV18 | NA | CASSSLCAPQHF | TGTGCCAGCTCGTCCCTCTGCGCGCCCCAGCATTTT
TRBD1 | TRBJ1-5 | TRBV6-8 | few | CASSSETGGSNQPQHF | TGTGCCAGCAGTTCCGAGACAGGGGGCAGCAATCAGCCCCAGCATTTT
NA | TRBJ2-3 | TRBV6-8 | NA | CASHAAGRTDTQYF | TGTGCCAGTCATGCCGCGGGGCGCACAGATACGCAGTATTTT
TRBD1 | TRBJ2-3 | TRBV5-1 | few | CASSLGTGASTDTQYF | TGCGCCAGCAGCTTGGGGACAGGGGCAAGCACAGATACGCAGTATTTT
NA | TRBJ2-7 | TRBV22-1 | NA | CASSGLLRTYEQYF | TGTGCCAGCAGTGGGTTGTTGAGGACCTACGAGCAGTACTTC
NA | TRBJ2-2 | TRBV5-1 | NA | CASSPDPNTGELFF | TGCGCCAGCAGTCCGGACCCGAACACCGGGGAGCTGTTTTTT
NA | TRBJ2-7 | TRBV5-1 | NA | CASSRGTDSYEQYF | TGCGCCAGCAGCCGCGGGACAGATTCCTACGAGCAGTACTTC
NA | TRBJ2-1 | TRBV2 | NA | CASSTPGTYNEQFF | TGTGCCAGCAGTACGCCGGGAACCTACAATGAGCAGTTCTTC
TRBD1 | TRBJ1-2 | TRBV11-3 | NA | CASSLRDSLYGYTF | TGTGCCAGCAGCCTAAGGGACAGCCTCTATGGCTACACCTTC
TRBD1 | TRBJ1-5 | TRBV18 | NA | CASSSGQGLEPQHF | TGTGCCAGCTCATCTGGACAGGGTCTTGAGCCCCAGCATTTT
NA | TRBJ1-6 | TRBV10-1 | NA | CASSAGTPKGDSPLHF | TGCGCCAGCAGTGCAGGGACCCCTAAGGGAGATTCACCCCTCCACTTT
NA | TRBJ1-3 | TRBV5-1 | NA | CASSLGTGTSGNTIYF | TGCGCCAGCAGCTTGGGCACAGGGACCTCTGGAAACACCATATATTTT
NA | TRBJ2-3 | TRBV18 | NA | CASSPGRSTDTQYF | TGTGCCAGCTCACCGGGACGGAGCACAGATACGCAGTATTTT
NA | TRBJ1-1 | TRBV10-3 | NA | CAISEEGYTEAFF | TGTGCCATCAGTGAGGAGGGATATACTGAAGCTTTCTTT
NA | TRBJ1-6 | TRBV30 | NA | CAWSTRGDSPLHF | TGTGCCTGGAGTACACGGGGTGATTCACCCCTCCACTTT
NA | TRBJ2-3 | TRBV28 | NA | CASSLGRGSDTQYF | TGTGCCAGCAGCCTAGGACGAGGGTCGGATACGCAGTATTTT
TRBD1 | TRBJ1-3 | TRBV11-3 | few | CASSKDRGGNTIYF | TGTGCCAGCAGCAAAGACAGGGGAGGAAACACCATATATTTT
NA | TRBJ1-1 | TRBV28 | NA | CASSFGGLKRGFF | TGTGCCAGCAGTTTCGGTGGACTCAAAAGGGGTTTCTTT
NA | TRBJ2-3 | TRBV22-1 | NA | CATSDFGLTDTQYF | TGTGCCACCAGTGATTTCGGTCTAACAGATACGCAGTATTTT
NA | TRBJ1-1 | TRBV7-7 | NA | CASSPRDGANTEAFF | TGTGCCAGCAGCCCCCGGGACGGGGCAAACACTGAAGCTTTCTTT
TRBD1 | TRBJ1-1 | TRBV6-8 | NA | CASSYLTGVTEAFF | TGTGCCAGCAGTTATCTGACAGGGGTCACTGAAGCTTTCTTT
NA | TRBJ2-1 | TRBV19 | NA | CASSIGSYNEQFF | TGTGCCAGTAGTATAGGTTCATACAATGAGCAGTTCTTC
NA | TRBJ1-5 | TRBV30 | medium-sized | CAWSVSDNQPQHF | TGTGCCTGGAGTGTCTCAGACAATCAGCCCCAGCATTTT
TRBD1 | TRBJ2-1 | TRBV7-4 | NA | CASSARQGNLNEQFF | TGTGCCAGCAGCGCGAGACAGGGTAACCTCAATGAGCAGTTCTTC
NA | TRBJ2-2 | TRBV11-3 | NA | CASSRDGVPGELFF | TGTGCCAGCAGCCGCGACGGGGTGCCCGGGGAGCTGTTTTTT
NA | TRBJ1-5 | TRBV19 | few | CASSAGRPNQPQHF | TGTGCCAGTAGTGCCGGACGGCCAAATCAGCCCCAGCATTTT
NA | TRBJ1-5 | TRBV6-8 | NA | CASGSAHNQPQHF | TGTGCCAGTGGGTCTGCTCACAATCAGCCCCAGCATTTT